This T cell receptor (beta chain) was observed in a study of OX40 agonist ivuxolimab in advanced cancers. General study findings and limits: Blood T cells, both CD4+ and CD8+, expanded clonally by week 6 at 0.1 to 3.0 mg/kg.

Baseline was the first blood sampling point, followed by cycle 4 day 1 and cycle 7 day 1. The V gene lost 4 bases and the J gene lost 1 base, with 13 bases spanning the gap. Germline assignment: CDR1 SGHTA and CDR2 FQGTGA. The CDR3 spans 15 residues. The data were produced by immunoSEQ multiplex PCR, yet TCRdb's version contains in-frame clones alone and is incomplete. Of about 68,000 clones in the sample, 80% to 90% were seen once. This clone was found a few times. Its target is unknown. The sequence derives from an adult with an advanced solid tumor such as melanoma, head and neck, liver or kidney cancer. The material sequenced was CD4+ or CD8+ T cells sorted from blood, taken in a trial of the OX40 agonist ivuxolimab. The chain combines TRBV7-3 with TRBJ2-5, with a weak D call TRBD1 (6 bases). The CDR3 protein is CASSSLGRGQETQYF. The CDR3 region has the DNA TGTGCCAGCAGCTCTTTGGGCAGGGGCCAAGAGACCCAGTACTTC.